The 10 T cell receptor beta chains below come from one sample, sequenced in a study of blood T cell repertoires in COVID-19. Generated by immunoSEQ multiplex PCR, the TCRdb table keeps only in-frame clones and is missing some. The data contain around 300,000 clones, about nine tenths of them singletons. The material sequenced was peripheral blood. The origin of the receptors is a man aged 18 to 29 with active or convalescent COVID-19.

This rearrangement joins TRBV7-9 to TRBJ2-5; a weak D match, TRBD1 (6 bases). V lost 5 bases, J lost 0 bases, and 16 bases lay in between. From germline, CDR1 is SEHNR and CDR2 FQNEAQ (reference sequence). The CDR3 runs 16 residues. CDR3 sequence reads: CASSPSQGLYQETQYF. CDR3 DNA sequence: TGTGCCAGCAGCCCGTCACAGGGTTTGTACCAAGAGACCCAGTACTTC. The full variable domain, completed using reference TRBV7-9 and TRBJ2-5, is DTGVSQNPRHKITKRGQNVTFRCDPISEHNRLYWYRQTLGQGPEFLTYFQNEAQLEKSRLLSDRFSAERPKGSFSTLEIQRTEQGDSAMYLCASSPSQGLYQETQYFGPGTRLLVL.

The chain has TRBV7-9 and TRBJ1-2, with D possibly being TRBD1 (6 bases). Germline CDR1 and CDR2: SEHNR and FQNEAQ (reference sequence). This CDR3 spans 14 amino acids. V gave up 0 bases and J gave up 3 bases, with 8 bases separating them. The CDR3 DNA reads TGTGCCAGCAGCTTAGCAGGGGGAGACTATGGCTACACCTTC. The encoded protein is CASSLAGGDYGYTF. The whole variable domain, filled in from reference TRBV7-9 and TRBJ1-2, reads DTGVSQNPRHKITKRGQNVTFRCDPISEHNRLYWYRQTLGQGPEFLTYFQNEAQLEKSRLLSDRFSAERPKGSFSTLEIQRTEQGDSAMYLCASSLAGGDYGYTFGSGTRLTVV.

The CDR3 reads CATGTAYRDEQYF. CDR3 DNA sequence: TGTGCCACCGGGACAGCGTATCGAGACGAGCAGTACTTC. The chain recombines TRBV24-1 with TRBJ2-7; 7 bases are shared with TRBD1. Germline-derived CDR1 and CDR2 are KGHDR and SFDVKD. Trimming removed 9 bases from V and 5 bases from J; junction bases left unmatched: 9. The CDR3 is made up of 13 amino acids.

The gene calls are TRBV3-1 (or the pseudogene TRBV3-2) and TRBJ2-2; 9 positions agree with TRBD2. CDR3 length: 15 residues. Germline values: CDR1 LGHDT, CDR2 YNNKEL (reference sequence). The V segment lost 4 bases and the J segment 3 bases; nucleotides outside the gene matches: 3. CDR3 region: CASSRRLADTGELFF. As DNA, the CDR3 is TGTGCCAGCAGCCGTCGACTAGCGGACACCGGGGAGCTGTTTTTT.

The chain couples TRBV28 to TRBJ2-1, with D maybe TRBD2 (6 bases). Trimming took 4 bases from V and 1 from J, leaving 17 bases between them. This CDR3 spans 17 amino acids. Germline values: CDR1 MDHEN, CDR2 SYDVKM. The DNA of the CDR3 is TGTGCCAGCAGTTCTCGACTCTTCCGGGGGTCCTACAATGAGCAGTTCTTC. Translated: CASSSRLFRGSYNEQFF.

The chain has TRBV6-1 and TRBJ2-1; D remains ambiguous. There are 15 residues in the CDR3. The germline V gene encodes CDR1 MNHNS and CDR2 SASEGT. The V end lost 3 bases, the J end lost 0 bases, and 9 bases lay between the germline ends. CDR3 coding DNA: TGTGCCAGCAGTGACCACGCGGACTCCTACAATGAGCAGTTCTTC. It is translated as CASSDHADSYNEQFF.

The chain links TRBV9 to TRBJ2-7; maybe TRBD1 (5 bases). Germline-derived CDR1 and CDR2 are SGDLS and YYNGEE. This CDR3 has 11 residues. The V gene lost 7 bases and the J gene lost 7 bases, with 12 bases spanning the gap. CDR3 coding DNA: TGTGCCAGCGGCCCAGGGTCTGAGCAGTACTTC. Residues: CASGPGSEQYF.

CDR3 sequence reads: CASSQEGIAGGRETQYF. The CDR3 DNA follows: TGTGCCAGCAGCCAAGAGGGGATAGCGGGGGGTCGGGAGACCCAGTACTTC. The genes are TRBV3-1 (or the pseudogene TRBV3-2) and TRBJ2-5, with 10 bases identical to TRBD2. Germline CDR1 LGHDT, CDR2 YNNKEL (reference sequence). The trim removed 0 bases at V and 5 bases at J, leaving 9 bases unmatched. CDR3 length: 17 amino acids.

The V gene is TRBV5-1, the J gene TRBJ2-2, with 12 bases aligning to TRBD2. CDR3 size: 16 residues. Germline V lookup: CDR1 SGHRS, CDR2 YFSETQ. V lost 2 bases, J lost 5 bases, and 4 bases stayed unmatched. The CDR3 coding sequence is TGCGCCAGCAGCTTACTAGCGGGGGGCCAGACCGGGGAGCTGTTTTTT. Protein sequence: CASSLLAGGQTGELFF.

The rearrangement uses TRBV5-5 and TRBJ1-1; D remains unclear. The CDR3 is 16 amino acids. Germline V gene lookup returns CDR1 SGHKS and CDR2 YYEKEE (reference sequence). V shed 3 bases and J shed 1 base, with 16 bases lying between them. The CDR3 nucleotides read TGTGCCAGCAGCTCCGCGGGCTCCAACGGGAACACTGAAGCTTTCTTT. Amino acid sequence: CASSSAGSNGNTEAFF.